This TCR beta chain was recovered during a study of T cell responses to AZD1222 COVID-19 vaccine. Regarding the study as a whole: Vaccination with two AZD1222 doses was followed by a rise in Spike-specific TCR breadth and depth. Possibly, clonal diversity was underestimated; donors were largely white British and included more females.

In the case of this clone: Its target is not known.

The method was immunoSEQ multiplex PCR; TCRdb's version includes in-frame clones alone and lacks a portion of them. The sample carries about 180,000 clones, over 80% recorded once. Trimming cost V 4 bases and J 2 bases, with 13 bases left between them. Per germline, CDR1 MNHEY and CDR2 SMNVEV (reference sequence). The length of the CDR3 is 15 residues. The specimen was peripheral blood, collected 28 days after the second dose of the MenACWY control vaccine. The receptor was derived from an adult who received the MenACWY meningococcal vaccine as a control. The V call is TRBV27, the J call TRBJ2-3; D not certain. CDR3 sequence reads: CASSYGSRSTDTQYF. The CDR3 DNA reads TGTGCCAGCAGTTATGGGTCCAGGTCCACAGATACGCAGTATTTT.